This passage covers 20 T cell receptor beta chains from one sample sequenced in a study of T cells after yellow fever vaccination. TCRdb passed the 5' RACE reads through MiXCR, listing each CDR3 protein once. The sample consists of about 300,000 distinct CDR3 sequences, 8.5% to 10% of them appearing once. The sequenced sample was CD4+ T cells sorted from PBMCs, obtained 5 days after the yellow fever booster vaccination. The receptors here all came from a man between 18 and 29 years old who received the YFV17D yellow fever vaccine.

In this sample, this clonotype turned up a few times. The chain combines TRBV24-1 with TRBJ1-2; 7 nucleotides match TRBD1. Per the germline V gene, CDR1 is KGHDR and CDR2 is SFDVKD. The CDR3 extends over 15 amino acids. V dropped 2 bases and J dropped 6; count of bases not matched to a gene: 8. The CDR3 nucleotides are TGTGCCACCAGTGATTCTTGGACAGGAGGGGATGGCTACACCTTC. Protein product: CATSDSWTGGDGYTF.

The rearrangement joins TRBV5-1 to TRBJ2-7; 9 bases agree with TRBD2. This CDR3 region has 16 residues. Germline V gives CDR1 SGHRS, CDR2 YFSETQ. V lost 1 base, J lost 0 bases, and 5 bases stayed unmatched. CDR3 protein: CASSLSSGATSYEQYF. The CDR3 DNA reads TGCGCCAGCAGCTTGTCTAGCGGGGCGACCTCCTACGAGCAGTACTTC.

This clonotype was picked up a small number of times. The genes are TRBV20-1 and TRBJ1-1; D unclear. In germline, CDR1 is DFQATT, CDR2 SNEGSKA (reference sequence). Trimming removed 7 bases at V and 6 bases at J, with 15 bases between. The CDR3 runs to 12 residues. The CDR3 sequence: CSGSPSWAEAFF. The CDR3 nucleotides are TGCAGTGGGAGCCCGAGCTGGGCTGAAGCTTTCTTT.

This clonotype was counted at least ten times. This sequence joins TRBV4-3 and TRBJ2-4, with 9 bases fitting TRBD1. Per germline, CDR1 LGHNA and CDR2 YSLEER. Trimming removed 5 bases from V and 5 bases from J; junction bases left unmatched: 16. CDR3 length equals 18 residues. The CDR3, as DNA: TGCGCCAGCAGCTCGCAATTTTCAGTCGGGACAGGGCAAAACATTCAGTACTTC. It translates to CASSSQFSVGTGQNIQYF.

This chain uses TRBV3-1 with TRBJ2-6; D is unclear. Germline V gene lookup returns CDR1 LGHDT and CDR2 YNNKEL (reference sequence). Trimming shortened V by 1 base and J by 4 bases, and 14 bases separated the two germline ends. CDR3 length: 17 residues. The CDR3 DNA follows: TGTGCCAGCAGCCAAGTGTTCGCCCACCCAGGGGCCAACGTCCTGACTTTC. Translation: CASSQVFAHPGANVLTF.

The table lists this clonotype with a few counts. V usage is TRBV19 and J usage is TRBJ1-5; 7 bases line up with TRBD1. This CDR3 has 15 amino acids. The trim removed 6 bases at V and 5 bases at J, leaving 10 bases unmatched. Germline CDR1 and CDR2: LNHDA and SQIVND (reference sequence). The CDR3, as DNA: TGTGCCAGTAGGGCATGGGACAGAAGTGATCAGCCCCAGCATTTT. This encodes CASRAWDRSDQPQHF.

This clonotype has a handful of counts. V and J are TRBV6-2 or TRBV6-3 and TRBJ2-2, with D uncertain. CDR1 is MNHEY and CDR2 is SVGEGT in the germline V gene. Trimming stripped 0 bases from V and 8 bases from J, with 7 bases between. There are 13 residues in the CDR3. CDR3 amino acids: CASSYSADGELFF. CDR3 bases: TGTGCCAGCAGTTACTCGGCGGATGGGGAGCTGTTTTTT.

The chain links TRBV20-1 to TRBJ2-2; 16 bases agree with TRBD2. The CDR3 is made up of 22 amino acids. Germline V gives CDR1 DFQATT, CDR2 SNEGSKA (reference sequence). With V trimmed by 3 bases and J by 0 bases, 16 bases remained unmatched. The CDR3, as DNA: TGCAGTGCTAGCCTCCTACGAGGGGGACTAGCGGGGGGGCTACCGAACACCGGGGAGCTGTTTTTT. Translating it yields CSASLLRGGLAGGLPNTGELFF.

Only a few counts were recorded for this clonotype. The chain uses TRBV7-9 and TRBJ2-1; D is unclear. The CDR3 length is 13 residues. Trimming took 5 bases from V and 9 from J, leaving 14 bases between them. Per the germline V gene, CDR1 is SEHNR and CDR2 is FQNEAQ (reference sequence). CDR3 nucleotides: TGTGCCAGCAGCCGGCTGGTAGGGTTTGAGCAGTTCTTC. This translates into CASSRLVGFEQFF.

This clonotype was recorded a few times. This rearrangement joins TRBV7-2 to TRBJ1-1; D remains unclear. V was trimmed by 1 base and J by 9 bases, leaving 9 bases between them. CDR1 and CDR2 (germline): SGHTA, FQGNSA. The CDR3 is 12 residues long. The CDR3 DNA is TGTGCCAGCAGCTTAGTAGGGCGGAAAGCTTTCTTT. Protein: CASSLVGRKAFF.

V and J are TRBV7-7 and TRBJ2-5, with a possible D match to TRBD2 (5 bases). The ends were cut back, 3 bases at V and 5 bases at J, with 16 bases in the middle. Germline CDR1 reads SSHAT; CDR2 reads FNYEAQ (reference sequence). The CDR3 contains 15 residues. For the CDR3, the DNA is TGTGCCAGCAGCTTTAGTACCGCCTGGGAGGAGACCCAGTACTTC. Protein sequence: CASSFSTAWEETQYF.

The DNA of the CDR3 is TGTGCCAGCAGCCCGTTGGTCTTCGGAGCGCTGAGCTCCTACGAGCAGTACTTC. Its translation is CASSPLVFGALSSYEQYF. The chain has TRBV11-2 and TRBJ2-7; D is unresolved. The CDR3 covers 18 residues. Germline CDR1 and CDR2: SGHAT and FQNNGV. V lost 5 bases, J lost 0 bases, and 23 bases lay in between.

Many counts were recorded for this clonotype. The chain carries TRBV5-1 and TRBJ2-3, with TRBD1 as a possible D gene (6 bases). V was trimmed by 6 bases and J by 1 base, leaving 15 bases between them. The CDR3 sequence is 15 residues long. Germline-derived CDR1 and CDR2 are SGHRS and YFSETQ. Here the CDR3 reads CASTGQPLGTDTQYF. For the CDR3, the DNA is TGCGCCAGCACTGGACAGCCCCTCGGCACAGATACGCAGTATTTT.

This clonotype was observed a handful of times. J is TRBJ1-1 and V is TRBV9; D unresolved. V was trimmed by 0 bases and J by 4 bases, leaving 19 bases between them. The CDR3 length is 17 residues. The germline V gene encodes CDR1 SGDLS and CDR2 YYNGEE. CDR3 DNA sequence: TGTGCCAGCAGCGTAGGGGTCAGGAAGACCGGAGGCACTGAAGCTTTCTTT. It codes for CASSVGVRKTGGTEAFF.

This clonotype was observed at least ten times. The chain has TRBV4-2 and TRBJ2-3; no firm D call. CDR3 length: 14 residues. V gave up 1 base and J gave up 6 bases, with 11 bases separating them. CDR1 and CDR2 (germline): LGHNA, YNFKEQ. CDR3 bases: TGTGCCAGCAGCCAAGTTCATGGATTGGATACGCAGTATTTT. Translating gives CASSQVHGLDTQYF.

V is TRBV7-9 and J is TRBJ1-2; 7 nucleotides line up with TRBD1. The germline V gene has CDR1 SEHNR and CDR2 FQNEAQ (reference sequence). CDR3 length: 17 amino acids. V lost 8 bases and J lost 4; bases outside the gene matches: 19. The CDR3 DNA is TGTGCCAGCGAGACCGGGACAGTTTCCTTTGGGGGCTATGGCTACACCTTC. Its translation: CASETGTVSFGGYGYTF.

The gene calls are TRBV6-4 and TRBJ1-2, with a tentative D call TRBD1 (6 bases). V was trimmed by 0 bases and J by 2 bases, leaving 10 bases between them. This CDR3 is 15 amino acids long. Germline loops: CDR1 MRHNA, CDR2 SNTAGT. CDR3 nucleotides: TGTGCCAGCAGTGACTCCGGGACAACGAACTATGGCTACACCTTC. Its protein is CASSDSGTTNYGYTF.

This clonotype was seen at least ten times. The rearrangement links TRBV5-4 to TRBJ2-7, with D perhaps assigned TRBD1 or TRBD2 (5 bases each). This CDR3 is 15 amino acids long. The V and J ends lost 7 bases and 3 bases respectively, with 20 bases between them. Germline loops: CDR1 SGHNT, CDR2 YYREEE (reference sequence). The CDR3 reads CASAPPPGRFYEQYF. CDR3 bases: TGTGCCAGCGCCCCGCCTCCGGGACGGTTCTACGAGCAGTACTTC. The full variable domain, rest sourced from reference TRBV5-4 and TRBJ2-7, is ETGVTQSPTHLIKTRGQQVTLRCSSQSGHNTVSWYQQALGQGPQFIFQYYREEENGRGNFPPRFSGLQFPNYSSELNVNALELDDSALYLCASAPPPGRFYEQYFGPGTRLTVT.

J is TRBJ1-3 and V is TRBV6-6; D gene unclear. The ends were cut back, 0 bases at V and 4 bases at J, with 10 bases in the middle. The CDR3 spans 15 residues. CDR1 MNHNY and CDR2 SVGAGI come from the germline V gene (reference sequence). The DNA of the CDR3 is TGTGCCAGCAGTTACTCGGGTTTGAAAGGAAACACCATATATTTT. Protein sequence: CASSYSGLKGNTIYF.

The gene calls are TRBV19 and TRBJ1-2; D is ambiguous. V lost 5 bases and J 3 bases, leaving 7 bases between the germline ends. The germline CDR1 and CDR2 sequences are LNHDA and SQIVND (reference sequence). The CDR3 covers 12 residues. DNA for the CDR3: TGTGCCAGTAGTGTCCTCGACTATGGCTACACCTTC. This translates into CASSVLDYGYTF.